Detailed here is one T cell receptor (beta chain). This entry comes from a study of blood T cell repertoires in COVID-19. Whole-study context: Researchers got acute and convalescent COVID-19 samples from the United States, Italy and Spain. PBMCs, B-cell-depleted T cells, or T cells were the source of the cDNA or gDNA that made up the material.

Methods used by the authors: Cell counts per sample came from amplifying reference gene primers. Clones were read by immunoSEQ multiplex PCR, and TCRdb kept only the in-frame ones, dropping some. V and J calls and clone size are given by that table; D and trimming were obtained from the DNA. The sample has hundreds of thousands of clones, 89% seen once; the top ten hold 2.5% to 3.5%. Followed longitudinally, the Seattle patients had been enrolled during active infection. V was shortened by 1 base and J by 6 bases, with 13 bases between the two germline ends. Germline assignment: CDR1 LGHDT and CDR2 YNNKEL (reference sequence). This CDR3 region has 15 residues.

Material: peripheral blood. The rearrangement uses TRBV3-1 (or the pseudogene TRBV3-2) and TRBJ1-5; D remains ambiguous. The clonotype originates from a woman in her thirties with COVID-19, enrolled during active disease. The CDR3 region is CASSQGLTRGQPQHF. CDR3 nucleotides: TGTGCCAGCAGCCAAGGTCTTACGCGGGGTCAGCCCCAGCATTTT.